The clone carrying this T cell receptor (beta chain) has ten or more counts. One end of the junction fails to match germline, which may point to a read error. The sample carries other DNA sequences with the same CDR3. This specimen comes from a study of CD8+ T cells in alopecia areata. CDR1 is MNHEY and CDR2 is SVGAGI in the germline V gene. The CDR3 consists of 14 residues. RNA was isolated and reverse transcribed to cDNA, the sequencing template. Method: immunoSEQ multiplex PCR; TCRdb's copy keeps in-frame clones and lacks some. The table records under 150,000 clones, 62% of them present only once. The clonotype originates from a human donor in good health. Source material: CD8+ T cells sorted from blood. The rearrangement uses TRBV6-5 and TRBJ1-2; no clear D. CDR3 region: CASSESSDVYGYTF. The CDR3 nucleotides are TGCGCCAGCAGTGAGTCGAGCGATGTATATGGCTACACCTTC.